In its sample, the clone carrying this TCR beta chain was seen many times. The antigen is undetermined. The data were obtained in a study of early T cells in non-severe SARS-CoV-2 infection. The wider study: Bulk RNA taken from unsorted whole blood was sequenced, leaving chains unpaired.

Overall study results and limits: VDJdb-based matching was biased toward anti-spike CD8 responses and missed private and CD4 specificities.

Individual cDNA molecules were tagged with unique molecular identifiers. In TCRdb, the 5' RACE reads were re-called with MiXCR into one record per CDR3 protein. The sample holds roughly 69,000 distinct CDR3 sequences, 9% to 10% seen once. V gave up 6 bases and J gave up 0 bases; unmatched junction bases: 7. CDR1 is LNHDA and CDR2 is SQIVND in the germline V gene (reference sequence). The CDR3 contains 16 residues. This chain links TRBV19 with TRBJ2-2; TRBD2 aligns across 7 bases. The source is an adult who was a healthcare worker with PCR-confirmed SARS-CoV-2 infection or an uninfected control (not recorded which). The material sequenced was whole blood, taken at baseline. The CDR3 nucleotides are TGTGCCAGTAGGCTACTAGCGAGTTCGAACACCGGGGAGCTGTTTTTT. Amino acids: CASRLLASSNTGELFF.